This T cell receptor (beta chain) was captured by sequencing in a study of OX40 agonist ivuxolimab in advanced cancers. The study's findings and limits: Doses of 0.1 to 3.0 mg/kg were accompanied by clonal expansion of CD4+ and CD8+ blood T cells by week 6. CD8+ T cells were the subset that, on average, had more expanded clones than CD4+.

Exclusion of a patient followed from autoimmune disease history or systemic immunosuppression. A note on this clone: Its antigen is currently unknown.

TCRdb's copy holds only in-frame clones and misses some; the assay was immunoSEQ multiplex PCR. The repertoire consists of about 7,400 clones, with about 90% occurring once and the leading ten covering 25% to 35%. The CDR3 has 15 residues. Between the trimmed V and J ends, which lost 2 bases and 0 bases, there was a span of 10 bases. Germline assignment: CDR1 MDHEN and CDR2 SYDVKM. The sequence was obtained from an adult with an advanced solid tumor such as melanoma, head and neck, liver or kidney cancer. The chain combines TRBV28 with TRBJ1-2, with D possibly matching TRBD1 (5 bases). Material: CD4+ or CD8+ T cells sorted from blood, obtained in a trial of the OX40 agonist ivuxolimab. In DNA, the CDR3 is TGTGCCAGCAGTTTAGTCCAGGGCTCTAACTATGGCTACACCTTC. Protein: CASSLVQGSNYGYTF.